Following are 17 T cell receptor beta chains from one sample sequenced in a study of blood T cell repertoires in COVID-19. Generated by immunoSEQ multiplex PCR, the TCRdb table keeps only in-frame clones and is missing some. The table lists roughly 260,000 clones, 85% to 90% of them singletons. Sequencing input: peripheral blood. These receptors were collected from a woman aged 40 to 50 with acute or convalescent COVID-19.

V is TRBV14 and J is TRBJ1-1, with no clear D. The CDR3 has 13 residues. Per the germline V gene, CDR1 is SGHDN and CDR2 is FVKESK. Trimming took 0 bases from V and 5 from J, leaving 7 bases between them. CDR3 sequence reads: CASSQDFNTEAFF. DNA for the CDR3: TGTGCCAGCAGCCAAGACTTTAATACTGAAGCTTTCTTT. The variable domain in full, completed from reference TRBV14 and TRBJ1-1, reads EAGVTQFPSHSVIEKGQTVTLRCDPISGHDNLYWYRRVMGKEIKFLLHFVKESKQDESGMPNNRFLAERTGGTYSTLKVQPAELEDSGVYFCASSQDFNTEAFFGQGTRLTVV.

V is TRBV21-1 and J is TRBJ1-5; the table assigns TRBD1, which was not confirmed against the DNA. TRBV21-1 corresponds to a pseudogene. This CDR3 has 19 amino acids. The chain's CDR3 is CASSRKWSGGTGEDRAQHF. In nucleotides, the CDR3 is TGTGCCAGCAGCCGGAAGTGGTCGGGAGGGACAGGGGAGGATCGGGCCCAGCATTTT.

The gene calls are TRBV30 and TRBJ1-3, with unresolved D. Germline CDR1 GTSNPN, CDR2 SVGIG (reference sequence). Trimming pared 3 bases from V and 10 bases from J, leaving 13 bases between. The CDR3 totals 12 residues. CDR3 sequence: CAWSTSGGTIYF. The DNA for the CDR3 is TGTGCCTGGAGCACCTCAGGAGGAACCATATATTTT.

The chain uses TRBV6-6 and TRBJ1-2, with D uncertain. Trimming stripped 6 bases from V and 4 bases from J, with 9 bases between. This CDR3 has 12 residues. CDR1 and CDR2 from the germline V gene are MNHNY and SVGAGI (reference sequence). CDR3 sequence: CASRDRGYGYTF. Written as DNA, the CDR3 is TGTGCCAGCAGGGACCGGGGCTATGGCTACACCTTC.

Written as DNA, the CDR3 is TGTGCCAGTAGAGGGGGACAGGCGGGAATATATGGCTACACCTTC. This encodes CASRGGQAGIYGYTF. V gene TRBV19 combines with J gene TRBJ1-2; 8 nucleotides line up with TRBD1. Germline loops: CDR1 LNHDA, CDR2 SQIVND (reference sequence). The ends lost 6 bases at V and 5 bases at J; junction bases unmatched: 11. The length of the CDR3 is 15 residues.

The chain joins TRBV4-1 to TRBJ1-6; TRBD1 aligns across 10 bases. The CDR3 spans 16 residues. Germline values: CDR1 MGHRA, CDR2 YSYEKL. V dropped 3 bases and J dropped 5; count of bases not matched to a gene: 4. This CDR3 is CASSQPTGGHNSPLHF. CDR3 in DNA: TGCGCCAGCAGCCAGCCGACAGGGGGCCATAATTCACCCCTCCACTTT.

V is TRBV4-1 and J is TRBJ1-5; D call uncertain. There are 16 residues in the CDR3. V shed 1 base and J shed 0 bases, with 10 bases lying between them. Germline V gene lookup returns CDR1 MGHRA and CDR2 YSYEKL. CDR3 sequence: CASSQVRLTSNQPQHF. The CDR3 bases are TGCGCCAGCAGCCAAGTCAGATTAACTAGCAATCAGCCCCAGCATTTT.

This clone has just a few counts. The chain links TRBV9 to TRBJ2-3; the match to TRBD1 covers 7 bases. The CDR3 extends over 15 amino acids. With 3 bases clipped from V and 0 bases from J, the junction kept 4 bases outside the gene matches. Per germline, CDR1 SGDLS and CDR2 YYNGEE. The CDR3 here is CASSASRGSTDTQYF. CDR3 DNA sequence: TGTGCCAGCAGCGCCTCCAGGGGGAGCACAGATACGCAGTATTTT.

V gene TRBV20-1 combines with J gene TRBJ1-1; D call uncertain. This CDR3 comprises 11 residues. Germline assignment: CDR1 DFQATT and CDR2 SNEGSKA (reference sequence). V was trimmed by 5 bases and J by 0 bases, leaving 4 bases between them. The CDR3 nucleotides read TGCAGTGCTTATCTGAACACTGAAGCTTTCTTT. Its protein is CSAYLNTEAFF.

The V call is TRBV12-3 or TRBV12-4, the J call TRBJ1-1; D unresolved. V was pared by 0 bases and J by 11 bases, with 7 bases between. This CDR3 spans 11 amino acids. The CDR3 DNA reads TGTGCCAGCAGTTTAGCGCGAGAGGCTTTCTTT. Translation: CASSLAREAFF.

The rearrangement uses TRBV9 and TRBJ2-3; 7 positions match TRBD1. CDR1 is SGDLS and CDR2 is YYNGEE in the germline V gene. Trimming cost V 3 bases and J 7 bases; bases outside gene matches: 2. The CDR3 has 12 residues. The CDR3 coding sequence is TGTGCCAGCAGCGAACAGGGGAATACGCAGTATTTT. It codes for CASSEQGNTQYF.

The chain links TRBV27 to TRBJ1-1; D gene unclear. CDR3 length equals 14 residues. CDR1 MNHEY and CDR2 SMNVEV come from the germline V gene (reference sequence). The V end was cut by 0 bases, the J end by 1 base, with 6 bases between. CDR3 amino acids: CASSLSEGNTEAFF. The CDR3 DNA reads as TGTGCCAGCAGTTTATCGGAGGGGAACACTGAAGCTTTCTTT.

The rearrangement joins TRBV2 to TRBJ1-1; D is perhaps TRBD1 (5 bases). This CDR3 region has 14 residues. In germline, CDR1 is SNHLY, CDR2 FYNNEI. The ends were cut back, 7 bases at V and 7 bases at J, with 19 bases in the middle. This CDR3 is CASTAGGMGLEAFF. CDR3 nucleotides: TGTGCCAGCACCGCCGGAGGGATGGGGCTTGAAGCTTTCTTT.

This rearrangement joins TRBV6-5 to TRBJ1-2; 9 nucleotides line up with TRBD1. CDR3 length: 13 residues. With 2 bases clipped from V and 8 bases from J, the junction kept 3 bases outside the gene matches. The germline V gene has CDR1 MNHEY and CDR2 SVGAGI. The CDR3 protein is CASSYRDRVGYTF. In DNA form, the CDR3 reads TGTGCCAGCAGTTACCGGGACAGGGTCGGCTACACCTTC.

The chain is built from TRBV4-2 and TRBJ1-2; TRBD1 matches 7 bases. Germline CDR1 LGHNA, CDR2 YNFKEQ. The CDR3 has 13 residues. Trimming at V came to 4 bases and at J to 7 bases, leaving 6 bases not matched to a gene. The DNA of the CDR3 is TGTGCCAGCAGCCCGACAGGGACCGGTGGCTACACCTTC. This encodes CASSPTGTGGYTF.

The rearrangement links TRBV24-1 to TRBJ1-2; 7 bases fit TRBD1. This CDR3 contains 15 residues. Germline assignment: CDR1 KGHDR and CDR2 SFDVKD. V gave up 4 bases and J gave up 4 bases; unmatched junction bases: 8. As DNA, the CDR3 is TGTGCCACCAGTGAGGCCGGGACAGAACTCTATGGCTACACCTTC. The encoded protein is CATSEAGTELYGYTF.

V is TRBV5-1 and J is TRBJ2-6; 13 positions agree with TRBD2. CDR1 SGHRS and CDR2 YFSETQ come from the germline V gene. V trimming: 4 bases; J trimming: 1 base; junction bases outside the gene matches: 5. The CDR3 loop spans 18 amino acids. CDR3 amino acids: CASSPGLAGASGANVLTF. The CDR3 coding sequence is TGCGCCAGCAGCCCCGGACTAGCGGGGGCTTCTGGGGCCAACGTCCTGACTTTC.